This TCR beta chain was found in a study of response to subunit inactivated influenza vaccine. The germline V gene has CDR1 SGHNT and CDR2 YYREEE (reference sequence). The ends lost 4 bases at V and 3 bases at J; junction bases unmatched: 5. This CDR3 spans 16 amino acids. Study-level results: The study's authors posited that every seasonal influenza vaccination enlists few new T cells.

In TCRdb, the RT-PCR reads were re-called with MiXCR into one record per CDR3 protein. The sample has under 200,000 distinct CDR3 sequences; approximately 10% are singletons. Notes on this clonotype: Its antigen is undetermined.

This clonotype was obtained from a man aged 45 to 65 who received an inactivated influenza vaccine. This chain uses TRBV5-4 with TRBJ2-2, with TRBD2 matching over 11 bases. Sequenced here: non-naive T cells sorted from PBMCs, sampled 45 days after vaccination. This CDR3 is CASSHSGRADTGELFF. The CDR3, as DNA: TGTGCCAGCAGCCATAGCGGGAGGGCCGACACCGGGGAGCTGTTTTTT.